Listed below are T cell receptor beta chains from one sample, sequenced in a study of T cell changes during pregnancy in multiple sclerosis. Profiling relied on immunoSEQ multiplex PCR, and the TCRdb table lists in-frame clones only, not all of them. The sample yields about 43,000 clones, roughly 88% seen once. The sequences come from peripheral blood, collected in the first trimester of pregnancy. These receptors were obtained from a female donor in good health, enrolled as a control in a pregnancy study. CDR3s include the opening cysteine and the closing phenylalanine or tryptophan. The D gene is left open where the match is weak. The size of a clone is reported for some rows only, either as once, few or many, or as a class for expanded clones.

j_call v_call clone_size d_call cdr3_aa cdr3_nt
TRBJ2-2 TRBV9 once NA CASSVRGGELFF TGTGCCAGCAGCGTACGGGGCGGGGAGCTGTTTTTT
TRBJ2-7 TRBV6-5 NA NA CASSYRRGSHEQYF TGTGCCAGCAGTTACAGGAGAGGATCCCACGAGCAGTACTTC
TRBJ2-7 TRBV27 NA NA CASSPVQDSITYEQYF TGTGCCAGCAGTCCGGTACAGGACAGTATCACCTACGAGCAGTACTTC
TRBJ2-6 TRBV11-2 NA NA CASSPVQVSGANVLTF TGTGCCAGCAGCCCAGTGCAGGTCTCTGGGGCCAACGTCCTGACTTTC
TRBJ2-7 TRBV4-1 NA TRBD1 CASSLMTNDRGGFEQYF TGCGCCAGCAGCCTGATGACAAACGACAGGGGAGGCTTCGAGCAGTACTTC
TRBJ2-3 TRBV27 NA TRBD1 CASADGGQGSIDTQYF TGTGCCAGCGCAGACGGGGGACAGGGATCCATCGATACGCAGTATTTT
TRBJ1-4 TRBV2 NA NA CASLRNEGNEKLFF TGTGCCAGCCTCCGAAACGAGGGTAATGAAAAACTGTTTTTT
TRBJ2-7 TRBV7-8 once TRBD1 CASSSQGVASYEQYF TGTGCCAGCAGCTCACAGGGGGTCGCCTCCTACGAGCAGTACTTC
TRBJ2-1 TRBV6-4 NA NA CASSESGLETDEQFF TGTGCCAGCAGTGAATCAGGACTCGAGACCGATGAGCAGTTCTTC
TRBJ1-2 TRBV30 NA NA CAWSRGTYGYTF TGTGCCTGGAGTCGTGGGACATACGGCTACACCTTC
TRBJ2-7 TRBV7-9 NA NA CASSFHSRLPSEQYF TGTGCCAGCAGTTTTCACAGCCGCCTCCCCTCCGAGCAGTACTTC
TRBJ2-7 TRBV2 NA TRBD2 CASSTSGRYQMGFEQYF TGTGCCAGCAGTACCAGCGGGAGATATCAAATGGGGTTTGAGCAGTACTTC
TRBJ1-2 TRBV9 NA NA CASSPPGTYGYTF TGTGCCAGCAGCCCACCGGGTACCTATGGCTACACCTTC
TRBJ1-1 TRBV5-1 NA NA CASSFRVGQDTEAFF TGCGCCAGCAGCTTCAGGGTTGGTCAGGACACTGAAGCTTTCTTT
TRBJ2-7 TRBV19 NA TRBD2 CASSTRLAGAYEQYF TGTGCCAGTAGTACACGACTAGCGGGAGCCTACGAGCAGTACTTC
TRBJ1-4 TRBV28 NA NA CASSLPTTNEKLFF TGTGCCAGCAGTCTGCCTACAACTAATGAAAAACTGTTTTTT
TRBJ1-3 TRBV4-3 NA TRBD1 CASSQDRTGRGNTIYF TGCGCCAGCAGCCAAGATCGGACAGGGCGAGGGAACACCATATATTTT
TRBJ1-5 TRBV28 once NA CASSPGVYSNQPQHF TGTGCCAGCAGTCCAGGGGTTTATAGCAATCAGCCCCAGCATTTT
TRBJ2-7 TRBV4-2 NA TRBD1 CASSQGPPDRGTYEQYF TGTGCCAGCAGCCAAGGCCCCCCGGACAGGGGTACCTACGAGCAGTACTTC
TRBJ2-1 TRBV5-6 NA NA CASSVDFYNEQFF TGTGCCAGCAGCGTAGATTTCTACAATGAGCAGTTCTTC
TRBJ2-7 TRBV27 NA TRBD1 CASSQGQGSSYEQYF TGTGCCAGCAGTCAGGGACAGGGAAGCTCCTACGAGCAGTACTTC
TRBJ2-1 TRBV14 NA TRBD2 CASSGPDGRTKYNEQFF TGTGCCAGCAGCGGGCCCGACGGGAGGACCAAATACAATGAGCAGTTCTTC
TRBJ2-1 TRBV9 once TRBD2 CASSPHPGTSGNEQFF TGTGCCAGCAGCCCACACCCCGGGACTAGCGGGAATGAGCAGTTCTTC
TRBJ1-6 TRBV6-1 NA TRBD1 CASKEGAENSPLHF TGTGCCAGCAAGGAGGGGGCAGAAAATTCACCCCTCCACTTT
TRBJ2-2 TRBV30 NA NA CAWRTATGELFF TGTGCCTGGAGGACTGCCACCGGGGAGCTGTTTTTT
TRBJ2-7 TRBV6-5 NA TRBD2 CASSSKVSGAFGEQYF TGTGCCAGCAGTTCCAAGGTTAGCGGGGCCTTCGGAGAGCAGTACTTC
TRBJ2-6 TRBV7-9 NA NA CASSSQPGLASGANVLTF TGTGCCAGCAGCTCACAACCGGGACTCGCCTCTGGGGCCAACGTCCTGACTTTC
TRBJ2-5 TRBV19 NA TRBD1 CASTSGQGEVETQYF TGTGCCAGTACCAGCGGACAGGGGGAGGTAGAGACCCAGTACTTC
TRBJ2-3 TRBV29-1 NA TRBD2 CSAARTSGGGNTQYF TGCAGCGCTGCCCGGACTAGCGGGGGTGGGAATACGCAGTATTTT
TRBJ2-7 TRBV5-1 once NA CASSLEGVGYEQYF TGCGCCAGCAGCTTGGAGGGGGTGGGATACGAGCAGTACTTC
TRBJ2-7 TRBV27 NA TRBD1 CASSYWTGDGLSGEQYF TGTGCCAGCAGTTACTGGACAGGGGACGGCTTAAGTGGCGAGCAGTACTTC
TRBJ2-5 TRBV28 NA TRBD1 CASSLRQGQETQYF TGTGCCAGCAGTTTGAGACAGGGCCAAGAGACCCAGTACTTC
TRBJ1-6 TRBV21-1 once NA CARGTKGQYSPLHF TGTGCCAGAGGGACTAAGGGCCAGTATTCACCCCTCCACTTT
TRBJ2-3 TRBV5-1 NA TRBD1 CASSADRSTDTQYF TGCGCCAGCAGCGCGGACAGGAGCACAGATACGCAGTATTTT
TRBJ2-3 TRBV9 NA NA CASSYYEFKDTQYF TGTGCCAGCAGCTACTACGAATTTAAAGATACGCAGTATTTT
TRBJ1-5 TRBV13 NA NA CASSFLLLGANQPQHF TGTGCCAGCAGCTTTTTATTGTTGGGGGCCAATCAGCCCCAGCATTTT
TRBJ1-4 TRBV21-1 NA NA CASSKVGADKATNEKLFF TGTGCCAGCAGCAAAGTAGGGGCAGATAAAGCAACTAATGAAAAACTGTTTTTT
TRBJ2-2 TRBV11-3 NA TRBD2 CASSLGTSGVTGELFF TGTGCCAGCAGCTTAGGGACTAGCGGTGTCACCGGGGAGCTGTTTTTT
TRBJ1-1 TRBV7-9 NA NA CASSLGSEWNTEAFF TGTGCCAGCAGCTTAGGGTCCGAGTGGAACACTGAAGCTTTCTTT